A single sample is the source of the 23 T cell receptor beta chains below, sequenced in a study of early T cells in non-severe SARS-CoV-2 infection. MiXCR, applied by TCRdb to the 5' RACE reads, yields one record per CDR3 protein. The sample carries tens of thousands of distinct CDR3 sequences, 9.5% to 15% recorded once. This specimen was whole blood, taken at baseline. The source is an adult who was a healthcare worker with PCR-confirmed SARS-CoV-2 infection or an uninfected control (not recorded which).

This rearrangement joins TRBV29-1 to TRBJ2-7; 7 bases are a match to TRBD1. The length of the CDR3 is 14 residues. Germline CDR1 SQVTM, CDR2 ANQGSEA. The V and J ends lost 8 bases and 5 bases, in that order; junction bases with no gene match: 15. The CDR3 protein is CSIVVTGNPHEQYF. The CDR3 DNA sequence: TGCAGCATTGTGGTGACAGGGAATCCCCACGAGCAGTACTTC.

The sample holds a few counts of this clonotype. The chain couples TRBV5-4 to TRBJ2-5; 10 nucleotides align to TRBD2. Losses at the gene ends were 2 bases for V and 4 bases for J; bases not matched to a gene: 2. The CDR3 loop spans 14 amino acids. Germline loops: CDR1 SGHNT, CDR2 YYREEE (reference sequence). The CDR3 DNA reads TGTGCCAGCAGCTTATTAGCGGGGGGAGAGACCCAGTACTTC. It encodes CASSLLAGGETQYF.

This clonotype was seen many times. This chain uses TRBV7-9 with TRBJ2-2; 12 bases align to TRBD1. This CDR3 contains 15 residues. The V and J ends lost 6 bases and 4 bases, in that order; junction bases with no gene match: 3. Germline V gene sequence: CDR1 SEHNR, CDR2 FQNEAQ (reference sequence). For the CDR3, the DNA is TGTGCCAGCAGAGGGGGACAGGGGGCCACCGGGGAGCTGTTTTTT. Its translation: CASRGGQGATGELFF.

The CDR3 loop reads CASRTTGSTDTQYF. The DNA of the CDR3 is TGTGCCAGCAGGACGACAGGGAGCACAGATACGCAGTATTTT. The V call is TRBV6-5, the J call TRBJ2-3, with 7 bases aligning to TRBD1. The CDR3 sequence is 14 residues long. Germline CDR1 and CDR2: MNHEY and SVGAGI. With 6 bases clipped from V and 0 bases from J, the junction kept 3 bases outside the gene matches.

The J gene is TRBJ2-1, the V gene TRBV6-5; TRBD2 aligns across 11 bases. The V gene's germline CDR1 is MNHEY and CDR2 SVGAGI. The trim removed 5 bases at V and 0 bases at J, leaving 3 bases unmatched. The CDR3 is 16 amino acids. The CDR3 region is CASSRSGGASYNEQFF. CDR3 sequence (DNA): TGTGCCAGCAGTCGTAGCGGGGGGGCCTCCTACAATGAGCAGTTCTTC.

Many counts were recorded for this clonotype. The rearrangement uses TRBV28 and TRBJ1-1, with TRBD1 as a possible D gene (5 bases). Germline V CDR1 and CDR2: MDHEN, SYDVKM. The CDR3 sequence is 14 residues long. V lost 5 bases and J 5 bases, leaving 15 bases between the germline ends. The CDR3 is CASSPTGLETEAFF. CDR3 sequence (DNA): TGTGCCAGCAGTCCCACGGGGCTGGAGACTGAAGCTTTCTTT.

This clonotype was counted only a few times. This sequence joins TRBV6-5 and TRBJ2-1, with D tentatively TRBD1 or TRBD2 (6 bases each). This CDR3 contains 14 residues. The ends were cut back, 8 bases at V and 7 bases at J, with 18 bases in the middle. Germline loops: CDR1 MNHEY, CDR2 SVGAGI. CDR3 in amino acids: CASRGNRATNEQFF. In DNA, the CDR3 is TGTGCCAGCCGGGGGAACAGGGCGACTAATGAGCAGTTCTTC.

This clonotype was counted only a few times. The CDR3 DNA reads TGTGCCAGCAGGCCTCGGGACAAACCTTACAATGAGCAGTTCTTC. Amino acids: CASRPRDKPYNEQFF. The chain has TRBV28 and TRBJ2-1, with D possibly TRBD1 on 6 matching bases. V was pared by 6 bases and J by 4 bases, with 16 bases between. Germline assignment: CDR1 MDHEN and CDR2 SYDVKM. This CDR3 is built from 15 residues.

In its sample, this clonotype was seen many times. This chain uses TRBV25-1 with TRBJ2-1; D might be TRBD2 (5 bases). Germline V lookup: CDR1 MGHDK, CDR2 SYGVNS. V lost 4 bases to trimming and J lost 8 bases, with 18 bases between them. The CDR3 covers 15 residues. CDR3 nucleotides: TGTGCCAGCAGTGCCGGACTTCAATCATACGATGAGCAGTTCTTC. As protein: CASSAGLQSYDEQFF.

The V call is TRBV6-1, the J call TRBJ1-2, with D unresolved. From germline, CDR1 is MNHNS and CDR2 SASEGT. The CDR3 is 13 residues long. With 10 bases removed from V and 9 bases from J, the gap between germline ends came to 21 bases. This CDR3 is CAIPSGPLRCYTF. The CDR3 DNA reads TGTGCCATACCGTCCGGGCCACTTCGCTGCTACACCTTC.

The V call is TRBV6-2 or TRBV6-3, the J call TRBJ2-7; no clear D gene. This CDR3 is built from 13 residues. V lost 2 bases to trimming and J lost 3 bases, with 8 bases between them. Germline V lookup: CDR1 MNHEY, CDR2 SVGEGT. DNA of the CDR3: TGTGCCAGCAGTTACCCCCTAAACTACGAGCAGTACTTC. This codes for CASSYPLNYEQYF.

The chain uses TRBV3-1 and TRBJ1-5, with D uncertain. This CDR3 has 14 amino acids. V lost 0 bases, J lost 1 base, and 4 bases lay in between. Looked up from germline, CDR1 is LGHDT and CDR2 is YNNKEL (reference sequence). The CDR3 loop reads CASSQERSNQPQHF. In nucleotides, the CDR3 is TGTGCCAGCAGCCAAGAACGGAGCAATCAGCCCCAGCATTTT.

This clonotype was counted between two and nine times. This chain's CDR3 is CASSPGRTYEQYF. The CDR3 DNA follows: TGTGCCAGCTCCCCAGGCCGAACCTACGAGCAGTACTTC. The V call is TRBV27, the J call TRBJ2-7, with D unclear. Germline values: CDR1 MNHEY, CDR2 SMNVEV (reference sequence). There are 13 residues in the CDR3. The V end lost 8 bases, the J end lost 2 bases, and 13 bases lay between the germline ends.

This clonotype was counted between two and nine times. This chain connects TRBV29-1 to TRBJ2-5; unclear D gene. The CDR3 has 12 amino acids. Germline assignment: CDR1 SQVTM and CDR2 ANQGSEA. V dropped 0 bases and J dropped 5 bases, with 7 bases sitting between them. The CDR3 protein is CSVEDGRETQYF. For the CDR3, the DNA is TGCAGCGTTGAAGATGGCCGGGAGACCCAGTACTTC.

The DNA of the CDR3 is TGTGCCAGCAGCCTGAGCGCCCAGGGATCCAAAAACATTCAGTACTTC. Its translation is CASSLSAQGSKNIQYF. This chain connects TRBV7-9 to TRBJ2-4; D possibly corresponds to TRBD1 (5 bases). Germline V gives CDR1 SEHNR, CDR2 FQNEAQ (reference sequence). This CDR3 is 16 amino acids long. Trimming stripped 5 bases from V and 2 bases from J, with 16 bases between.

V is TRBV6-6 and J is TRBJ1-6, with TRBD1 as a possible D gene (6 bases). Germline-derived CDR1 and CDR2 are MNHNY and SVGAGI (reference sequence). The CDR3 spans 15 residues. Trimming cost V 6 bases and J 9 bases, with 18 bases left between them. CDR3 sequence reads: CASSDRSPLRSPLHF. The DNA for the CDR3 is TGTGCCAGCAGCGACAGGTCCCCCCTCCGTTCACCCCTCCACTTT.

The V gene is TRBV7-2, the J gene TRBJ1-2; TRBD1 aligns across 8 bases. The CDR3 runs 14 residues. The J segment lost 2 bases and the V segment lost 2 bases, leaving 1 base of the junction unmatched. Germline V gene sequence: CDR1 SGHTA, CDR2 FQGNSA. The CDR3 region is CASSLQGANYGYTF. The CDR3 region has the DNA TGTGCCAGCAGCTTACAGGGGGCGAACTATGGCTACACCTTC.

This clonotype was found many times. This rearrangement joins TRBV6-2 or TRBV6-3 to TRBJ2-3; D might be TRBD1 (6 bases). This CDR3 is 14 amino acids long. Germline-derived CDR1 and CDR2 are MNHEY and SVGEGT. Trimming stripped 6 bases from V and 6 bases from J, with 16 bases between. CDR3 sequence: CASRDSKGLDTQYF. The CDR3 coding sequence is TGTGCCAGCAGGGACAGCAAAGGGTTGGATACGCAGTATTTT.

The chain carries TRBV5-1 and TRBJ1-1; perhaps TRBD1 as D (6 bases). Germline assignment: CDR1 SGHRS and CDR2 YFSETQ. Trimming pared 0 bases from V and 5 bases from J, leaving 14 bases between. The CDR3 has 15 amino acids. CDR3 region: CASSLGAGVITEAFF. CDR3 in DNA: TGCGCCAGCAGCTTGGGGGCAGGGGTTATTACTGAAGCTTTCTTT.

Points on this clonotype: At one boundary the junction diverges from the germline segment, which might be a read error. This chain uses TRBV12-3 or TRBV12-4 with TRBJ2-7; a possible D gene is TRBD2 (7 bases). The CDR3 has 15 residues. The CDR3 loop reads CASSLEEWSQQGGVF. The CDR3 DNA reads as TGTGCCAGCAGTTTAGAAGAGTGGTCCCAACAAGGGGGGGTTTTC.

There are a few counts of this clonotype. The J gene is TRBJ2-3, the V gene TRBV15; D possibly corresponds to TRBD2 (7 bases). This CDR3 is built from 14 residues. The V end lost 5 bases, the J end lost 4 bases, and 13 bases lay between the germline ends. Germline CDR1 reads LNHNV; CDR2 reads YYDKDF (reference sequence). The DNA of the CDR3 is TGTGCCACCAGCCGAGGGGGGGTGTCAGATACGCAGTATTTT. Encoded protein: CATSRGGVSDTQYF.

This clonotype was picked up many times. This chain joins TRBV18 and TRBJ2-1, with 12 bases fitting TRBD2. V was pared by 3 bases and J by 6 bases, with 3 bases of the junction left unmatched. Germline CDR1 reads KGHSH; CDR2 reads LQKENI. CDR3 length: 15 amino acids. The CDR3 loop is CASSPLAGGRNEQFF. CDR3 nucleotide sequence: TGTGCCAGCTCACCTCTAGCGGGGGGGCGCAATGAGCAGTTCTTC.

V usage is TRBV7-9 and J usage is TRBJ1-1, with 8 bases lining up with TRBD1. This CDR3 is built from 16 residues. The trim removed 4 bases at V and 4 bases at J, leaving 11 bases unmatched. Germline CDR1 reads SEHNR; CDR2 reads FQNEAQ (reference sequence). This chain's CDR3 is CASSSWTGRWVTEAFF. The CDR3 region has the DNA TGTGCCAGCAGCTCATGGACAGGGCGATGGGTCACTGAAGCTTTCTTT.